The 32 T cell receptor beta chains below were found in one sample sequenced in a study of blood T cell repertoires in COVID-19. Using immunoSEQ multiplex PCR, the repertoire was profiled, and TCRdb retains in-frame clones only, with some absent. The table includes 70,000 or so clones, more than 80% detected once. Material: peripheral blood. The receptors were sampled from a woman of 80 years or more with active or convalescent COVID-19.

The chain recombines TRBV19 with TRBJ1-3; D gene ambiguous. CDR3 size: 15 residues. The germline CDR1 and CDR2 sequences are LNHDA and SQIVND (reference sequence). Deletions cut 3 bases from V and 4 bases from J, with 13 bases between. The CDR3 is CASSMSGGSGNTIYF. The CDR3 DNA reads TGTGCCAGTAGTATGTCGGGAGGCTCGGGAAACACCATATATTTT.

The genes are TRBV6-2 or TRBV6-3 and TRBJ2-3; 8 bases align to TRBD2. With V trimmed by 5 bases and J by 0 bases, 1 base remained unmatched. Germline V gene data show CDR1 as MNHEY and CDR2 as SVGEGT. The CDR3 consists of 14 residues. In DNA form, the CDR3 reads TGTGCCAGCAGTATAGCGGGGAGCACAGATACGCAGTATTTT. Translated, it gives CASSIAGSTDTQYF.

DNA for the CDR3: TGTGCCAGTAGTATCTGGGTCAGGGCCACAGATACGCAGTATTTT. This codes for CASSIWVRATDTQYF. The V and J genes are TRBV19 and TRBJ2-3, with a possible D match to TRBD1 (5 bases). Germline V gene lookup returns CDR1 LNHDA and CDR2 SQIVND (reference sequence). Trimming shortened V by 3 bases and J by 2 bases, and 12 bases separated the two germline ends. This CDR3 comprises 15 residues.

In DNA, the CDR3 is TGTGCCAGCACACTAGCGGGGGTCAATGAGCAGTTCTTC. Amino acid sequence: CASTLAGVNEQFF. The chain recombines TRBV18 with TRBJ2-1; 11 bases agree with TRBD2. The germline V gene has CDR1 KGHSH and CDR2 LQKENI. With V trimmed by 8 bases and J by 6 bases, 3 bases remained unmatched. There are 13 residues in the CDR3.

The chain joins TRBV3-1 (or the pseudogene TRBV3-2) to TRBJ1-4, with D hard to call. CDR1 and CDR2 (germline): LGHDT, YNNKEL (reference sequence). The CDR3 is 15 amino acids. V shed 6 bases and J shed 0 bases, with 11 bases lying between them. The CDR3 DNA sequence: TGTGCCAGCAGGCCCGATGCGGCAACTAATGAAAAACTGTTTTTT. Translation: CASRPDAATNEKLFF.

This clone was detected once. This rearrangement joins TRBV7-3 to TRBJ2-2, with D perhaps matching TRBD2 (6 bases). Germline loops: CDR1 SGHTA, CDR2 FQGTGA. This CDR3 spans 14 amino acids. V dropped 6 bases and J dropped 7 bases, with 15 bases sitting between them. This CDR3 reads CASRLVGGSGELFF. The CDR3 nucleotides read TGTGCCAGCAGACTAGTCGGGGGTAGCGGGGAGCTGTTTTTT. Together with reference TRBV7-3 and TRBJ2-2, the CDR3 gives the full variable domain: GAGVSQTPSNKVTEKGKYVELRCDPISGHTALYWYRQSLGQGPEFLIYFQGTGAADDSGLPNDRFFAVRPEGSVSTLKIQRTERGDSAVYLCASRLVGGSGELFFGEGSRLTVL.

In this sample, this clone turned up once. V usage is TRBV7-2 and J usage is TRBJ2-3; 9 bases map to TRBD2. V was pared by 0 bases and J by 0 bases, with 1 base of the junction left unmatched. Germline loops: CDR1 SGHTA, CDR2 FQGNSA. This CDR3 is built from 16 residues. The CDR3 here is CASSLASGGSTDTQYF. CDR3 in DNA: TGTGCCAGCAGCTTAGCCAGCGGGGGGAGCACAGATACGCAGTATTTT.

This chain joins TRBV5-4 and TRBJ1-2; 7 bases map to TRBD1. The CDR3 runs to 16 residues. In germline, CDR1 is SGHNT, CDR2 YYREEE (reference sequence). V gave up 4 bases and J gave up 5 bases; unmatched junction bases: 14. CDR3 loop: CASSTQKPGQTYGYTF. CDR3 DNA sequence: TGTGCCAGCAGCACACAAAAACCGGGACAGACATATGGCTACACCTTC.

The chain is built from TRBV5-1 and TRBJ2-5; TRBD2 aligns across 11 bases. Trimming removed 1 base from V and 5 bases from J; junction bases left unmatched: 7. The germline CDR1 and CDR2 sequences are SGHRS and YFSETQ. The CDR3 consists of 16 residues. CDR3 sequence (DNA): TGCGCCAGCAGCTTGCGTAGCGGGGGGGCGGAGGAGACCCAGTACTTC. Amino acid sequence: CASSLRSGGAEETQYF.

The chain joins TRBV28 to TRBJ2-1; a possible D gene is TRBD2 (6 bases). This CDR3 comprises 15 residues. Trimming took 0 bases from V and 7 from J, leaving 13 bases between them. Germline CDR1 is MDHEN and CDR2 is SYDVKM. DNA of the CDR3: TGTGCCAGCAGTTTATGGGGGGGTGGTAAAAATGAGCAGTTCTTC. Protein sequence: CASSLWGGGKNEQFF. Variable domain in full (rest from reference TRBV28 and TRBJ2-1): DVKVTQSSRYLVKRTGEKVFLECVQDMDHENMFWYRQDPGLGLRLIYFSYDVKMKEKGDIPEGYSVSREKKERFSLILESASTNQTSMYLCASSLWGGGKNEQFFGPGTRLTVL.

This chain joins TRBV5-4 and TRBJ2-7; 8 bases line up with TRBD1. J lost 1 base, V lost 3 bases, and 6 bases had no gene match. Germline V gene sequence: CDR1 SGHNT, CDR2 YYREEE (reference sequence). The CDR3 consists of 15 residues. The CDR3 loop is CASSSQGASSYEQYF. The CDR3 DNA reads TGTGCCAGCAGCTCCCAGGGGGCTTCATCCTACGAGCAGTACTTC.

J is TRBJ2-1 and V is TRBV21-1; TRBD2, the D gene given by the table, was not confirmed from the DNA. TRBV21-1 is a pseudogene segment. CDR3 length: 17 residues. CDR3 DNA: TGTGCCAGCAGCAAAGAGAGGGTAGCGAGCTTCTACAATGAGCAGTTCTTC. Amino acids: CASSKERVASFYNEQFF.

This rearrangement joins TRBV7-2 to TRBJ1-4; D unclear. CDR3 size: 14 residues. Germline V gene data show CDR1 as SGHTA and CDR2 as FQGNSA. Trimming took 5 bases from V and 5 from J, leaving 12 bases between them. CDR3 loop: CASSLQNPNEKLFF. The CDR3 nucleotides are TGTGCCAGCAGCCTACAGAATCCGAATGAAAAACTGTTTTTT.

The chain has TRBV4-3 and TRBJ1-1; D not certain. V was cut by 1 base and J by 5 bases, with 11 bases left in between. Germline assignment: CDR1 LGHNA and CDR2 YSLEER. The CDR3 has 14 amino acids. CDR3 nucleotides: TGCGCCAGCAGCCAAGGTACGGGGAGAACTGAAGCTTTCTTT. Residues: CASSQGTGRTEAFF.

This chain connects TRBV18 to TRBJ1-3, with D possibly TRBD1 on 6 matching bases. The CDR3 contains 15 residues. V lost 3 bases to trimming and J lost 8 bases, with 17 bases between them. CDR1 is KGHSH, CDR2 LQKENI, per germline. CDR3 sequence: CASSPRASPGDTIYF. The CDR3 bases are TGTGCCAGCTCACCCCGGGCCAGCCCAGGGGACACCATATATTTT.

V and J are TRBV15 and TRBJ1-5, with unresolved D. V lost 0 bases and J 4 bases, leaving 10 bases between the germline ends. The germline CDR1 and CDR2 sequences are LNHNV and YYDKDF (reference sequence). The length of the CDR3 is 15 residues. CDR3 DNA sequence: TGTGCCACCAGCAGAGATTTCCGGGAAAATCAGCCCCAGCATTTT. Amino acid sequence: CATSRDFRENQPQHF.

The V and J genes are TRBV6-6 and TRBJ2-7, with TRBD1 as a possible D gene (6 bases). The CDR3 is 17 amino acids. Looked up from germline, CDR1 is MNHNY and CDR2 is SVGAGI (reference sequence). V gave up 5 bases and J gave up 0 bases, with 20 bases separating them. CDR3 nucleotides: TGTGCCAGCAGTCAACGGACAGCTTCGTCCGTCTCCTACGAGCAGTACTTC. This sequence encodes CASSQRTASSVSYEQYF.

The chain uses TRBV21-1 and TRBJ2-1; the table names TRBD1, a call not compared with the DNA. TRBV21-1 is marked as a pseudogene. The CDR3 consists of 18 residues. DNA of the CDR3: TGTGCCAGCAGCACCCACAGGGGGACCCAACTACACTACAATGAGCAGTTCTTC. Protein product: CASSTHRGTQLHYNEQFF.

The genes are TRBV6-5 and TRBJ1-1, with 9 positions matching TRBD1. The CDR3 consists of 15 residues. Trimming took 3 bases from V and 5 from J; bases not matched to a gene: 7. Looked up from germline, CDR1 is MNHEY and CDR2 is SVGAGI. CDR3 coding DNA: TGTGCCAGCAGTTATAAAACAGGGGGCGGAACTGAAGCTTTCTTT. It specifies CASSYKTGGGTEAFF.

The chain is built from TRBV7-9 and TRBJ1-1, with D perhaps TRBD1 (5 bases). This CDR3 spans 12 amino acids. Germline CDR1 is SEHNR and CDR2 is FQNEAQ (reference sequence). Deletions cut 6 bases from V and 11 bases from J, with 16 bases between. The CDR3 spells CASSLGGVRAFF. The CDR3 nucleotides are TGTGCCAGCAGTTTGGGGGGAGTACGCGCTTTCTTT.

The rearrangement joins TRBV6-5 to TRBJ1-1, with D tentatively TRBD1 (5 bases). In germline, CDR1 is MNHEY, CDR2 SVGAGI. Between the trimmed V and J ends, which lost 10 bases and 2 bases, there was a span of 14 bases. The CDR3 runs to 13 residues. The CDR3 loop reads CAIQTTGNTEAFF. CDR3 coding DNA: TGTGCCATCCAAACAACAGGTAACACTGAAGCTTTCTTT.

The chain employs TRBV2 and TRBJ2-3; a possible D gene is TRBD2 (6 bases). The CDR3 totals 13 residues. CDR1 and CDR2 from the germline V gene are SNHLY and FYNNEI. Trimming pared 7 bases from V and 2 bases from J, leaving 10 bases between. The CDR3 loop reads CASTTGDTDTQYF. CDR3 in DNA: TGTGCCAGCACTACGGGGGACACAGATACGCAGTATTTT.

This sequence joins TRBV7-2 and TRBJ2-7, with 7 bases aligning to TRBD1. With 5 bases clipped from V and 0 bases from J, the junction kept 13 bases outside the gene matches. The CDR3 is 17 residues long. CDR1 SGHTA and CDR2 FQGNSA come from the germline V gene. The CDR3 protein is CASSRTLTGALSYEQYF. CDR3 coding DNA: TGTGCCAGCAGCCGGACGCTCACAGGGGCGCTCTCCTACGAGCAGTACTTC.

The chain joins TRBV27 to TRBJ2-6; D gene ambiguous. The CDR3 is made up of 17 amino acids. The germline gives CDR1 MNHEY, CDR2 SMNVEV (reference sequence). The germline V and J ends were trimmed by 3 bases and 1 base, with 13 bases remaining between them. Here the CDR3 reads CASSFTGLESGANVLTF. The CDR3 DNA is TGTGCCAGCAGTTTTACCGGTCTGGAGTCTGGGGCCAACGTCCTGACTTTC.

The genes are TRBV7-2 and TRBJ2-7, with 9 bases lining up with TRBD1. Germline trimming cut 5 bases from V and 4 bases from J; bases unmatched to any gene: 3. The CDR3 contains 13 residues. Germline values: CDR1 SGHTA, CDR2 FQGNSA. The CDR3 loop is CASSRDREYEQYF. Written as DNA, the CDR3 is TGTGCCAGCAGCCGGGACAGGGAGTACGAGCAGTACTTC.

The rearrangement uses TRBV4-1 and TRBJ1-2; D is unresolved. The CDR3 length is 18 residues. V dropped 6 bases and J dropped 12 bases, with 35 bases sitting between them. Germline assignment: CDR1 MGHRA and CDR2 YSYEKL. The CDR3 here is CASSGIGLKATPPLVHTF. DNA of the CDR3: TGCGCCAGCAGTGGAATAGGACTTAAGGCCACCCCTCCCTTGGTCCACACCTTC.

The CDR3 DNA reads TGTGCCAGCAGCCAAGCGGGGGTAGAGACCCAGTACTTC. Its translation: CASSQAGVETQYF. The rearrangement uses TRBV3-1 (or the pseudogene TRBV3-2) and TRBJ2-5, with D perhaps matching TRBD2 (6 bases). This CDR3 comprises 13 residues. The V gene lost 1 base and the J gene lost 4 bases, with 7 bases spanning the gap. Germline assignment: CDR1 LGHDT and CDR2 YNNKEL (reference sequence).

This sequence joins TRBV7-7 and TRBJ2-7; 8 bases fit TRBD1. This CDR3 has 15 residues. The germline CDR1 and CDR2 sequences are SSHAT and FNYEAQ (reference sequence). After removal of 5 bases from V and 3 bases from J, the junction contained 9 bases not matched to a gene. The CDR3 DNA reads as TGTGCCAGCAGCCCTCAACAGGGGGGCTACTACGAGCAGTACTTC. Amino acids: CASSPQQGGYYEQYF. The variable domain in full, completed from reference TRBV7-7 and TRBJ2-7, reads GAGVSQSPRYKVTKRGQDVTLRCDPISSHATLYWYQQALGQGPEFLTYFNYEAQPDKSGLPSDRFSAERPEGSISTLTIQRTEQRDSAMYRCASSPQQGGYYEQYFGPGTRLTVT.

The V gene is TRBV15, the J gene TRBJ1-2, with D unclear. The CDR3 totals 14 residues. The V gene lost 0 bases and the J gene lost 4 bases, with 9 bases spanning the gap. The germline CDR1 and CDR2 sequences are LNHNV and YYDKDF (reference sequence). DNA for the CDR3: TGTGCCACCAGCAGAGATATCAGGCTCTATGGCTACACCTTC. This encodes CATSRDIRLYGYTF.

V is TRBV2 and J is TRBJ1-5; no reliable D call. The CDR3 has 13 amino acids. The V gene's germline CDR1 is SNHLY and CDR2 FYNNEI. V lost 6 bases and J 4 bases, leaving 10 bases between the germline ends. The CDR3 here is CASSQAINQPQHF. CDR3 in DNA: TGTGCCAGCAGCCAAGCCATTAATCAGCCCCAGCATTTT.

The chain combines TRBV5-1 with TRBJ1-6, with TRBD1 matching 8 bases. The CDR3 extends over 16 amino acids. Germline values: CDR1 SGHRS, CDR2 YFSETQ. V shed 2 bases and J 9 bases; nucleotides not matched to a gene: 10. The CDR3 reads CASSFGRGTGTSPLHF. The CDR3 DNA reads as TGCGCCAGCAGCTTCGGTAGAGGGACAGGCACTTCACCCCTCCACTTT.

V usage is TRBV11-2 and J usage is TRBJ1-5, with a weak D call TRBD1 (5 bases). CDR3 length: 15 amino acids. Germline assignment: CDR1 SGHAT and CDR2 FQNNGV. The V gene lost 0 bases and the J gene lost 2 bases, with 8 bases spanning the gap. The CDR3 protein is CASSLDPRGNQPQHF. The CDR3 region has the DNA TGTGCCAGCAGCTTAGATCCCAGGGGCAATCAGCCCCAGCATTTT. The full variable domain, with the rest looked up from reference TRBV11-2 and TRBJ1-5, is EAGVAQSPRYKIIEKRQSVAFWCNPISGHATLYWYQQILGQGPKLLIQFQNNGVVDDSQLPKDRFSAERLKGVDSTLKIQPAKLEDSAVYLCASSLDPRGNQPQHFGDGTRLSIL.